One sample yielded the 23 T cell receptor beta chains listed below, sequenced in a study of CXCR3-negative and CXCR3-positive naive CD8 T cells. UMI-labeled TRB cDNA libraries were prepared by 5' RACE. TCRdb reanalyzed the 5' RACE reads, giving one entry per CDR3 protein sequence and no DNA. This sample's table has roughly 39,000 distinct CDR3 sequences. Material for sequencing was memory CD8+ T cells from blood. These TCRs come from a human donor in good health. Some clones in this sample may be carry-over from other donors' samples.

The chain combines TRBV7-2 with TRBJ2-1; the TCRdb call, TRBD2, lacks DNA for checking. This CDR3 region has 17 residues. In germline, CDR1 is SGHTA, CDR2 FQGNSA. The CDR3 sequence is CASSPHTISSGANEQFF.

The chain uses TRBV3-1 and TRBJ1-1. The CDR3 is 18 amino acids. Germline V gene sequence: CDR1 LGHDT, CDR2 YNNKEL (reference sequence). The CDR3 here is CASSQGSRLGGGGTEAFF.

The chain carries TRBV7-6 and TRBJ2-1; checking the TCRdb D call of TRBD2 is not possible without DNA. The germline CDR1 and CDR2 sequences are SGHVS and FNYEAQ. CDR3 size: 17 residues. The CDR3 here is CASSLALLRGGRNEQFF. The full variable domain, in which reference TRBV7-6 and TRBJ2-1 provide the parts outside the CDR3, is GAGVSQSPRYKVTKRGQDVALRCDPISGHVSLYWYRQALGQGPEFLTYFNYEAQQDKSGLPNDRFSAERPEGSISTLTIQRTEQRDSAMYRCASSLALLRGGRNEQFFGPGTRLTVL.

The chain uses TRBV7-9 and TRBJ1-3; the D call from TCRdb, TRBD1, cannot be confirmed without DNA. The CDR3 runs to 14 residues. Per the germline V gene, CDR1 is SEHNR and CDR2 is FQNEAQ (reference sequence). This chain's CDR3 is CASRPGQGVNTIYF.

The chain has TRBV28 and TRBJ2-3; TCRdb names TRBD2, which stays unverified in the absence of DNA. Germline lookup yields CDR1 MDHEN and CDR2 SYDVKM. The CDR3 is 15 residues long. The CDR3 is CASSSSGGKTDTQYF.

The rearrangement joins TRBV7-9 to TRBJ2-5. This CDR3 region has 15 residues. CDR1 SEHNR and CDR2 FQNEAQ come from the germline V gene (reference sequence). CDR3 protein: CASSSSKVLGETQYF.

The gene calls are TRBV7-3 and TRBJ1-1; TCRdb indicates TRBD1, and absent DNA this call remains unverified. There are 13 residues in the CDR3. Per germline, CDR1 SGHTA and CDR2 FQGTGA. The CDR3 reads CASSPRVDTEAFF.

The V gene is TRBV14, the J gene TRBJ2-7; TCRdb outputs TRBD1, but without DNA this stays unchecked. Per the germline V gene, CDR1 is SGHDN and CDR2 is FVKESK. The CDR3 loop spans 13 amino acids. This chain's CDR3 is CASSQVGASEQYF.

V and J are TRBV5-6 and TRBJ1-4; there is no DNA to check the TCRdb D call of TRBD1. Germline loops: CDR1 SGHDT, CDR2 YYEEEE. The CDR3 runs to 17 residues. The CDR3 loop is CASSLVQGRTTNEKLFF.

The chain recombines TRBV14 with TRBJ2-1. This CDR3 comprises 15 residues. Looked up from germline, CDR1 is SGHDN and CDR2 is FVKESK. This CDR3 is CASSRKVGSWSEQFF.

The rearrangement uses TRBV29-1 and TRBJ2-7; checking the TCRdb D call of TRBD2 is not possible without DNA. Germline assignment: CDR1 SQVTM and CDR2 ANQGSEA. CDR3 length: 13 residues. This CDR3 is CSVAGPTSWEQYF.

The J gene is TRBJ2-2, the V gene TRBV25-1. Germline lookup yields CDR1 MGHDK and CDR2 SYGVNS. This CDR3 has 14 amino acids. The CDR3: CASSESQDTGELFF. Filled out from reference TRBV25-1 and TRBJ2-2, the complete variable domain reads EADIYQTPRYLVIGTGKKITLECSQTMGHDKMYWYQQDPGMELHLIHYSYGVNSTEKGDLSSESTVSRIRTEHFPLTLESARPSHTSQYLCASSESQDTGELFFGEGSRLTVL.

The chain links TRBV4-1 to TRBJ2-7; TCRdb outputs TRBD2, but without DNA this stays unchecked. Germline V lookup: CDR1 MGHRA, CDR2 YSYEKL. The CDR3 has 15 residues. CDR3 region: CASSLTSGSSYEQYF.

V and J are TRBV12-3 or TRBV12-4 and TRBJ1-1; as DNA is missing, the TRBD1 call by TCRdb cannot be tested. The CDR3 contains 16 residues. CDR3 loop: CASRPRRTGVGTEAFF.

The V gene is TRBV3-1, the J gene TRBJ2-2; the TCRdb call, TRBD2, lacks DNA for checking. The CDR3 contains 17 residues. Per the germline V gene, CDR1 is LGHDT and CDR2 is YNNKEL (reference sequence). The CDR3 sequence is CASSLSGLAGEAGELFF.

This CDR3 is CSASDLAGDDNEQFF. The rearrangement uses TRBV20-1 and TRBJ2-1; there is no DNA to check the TCRdb D call of TRBD1. Per the germline V gene, CDR1 is DFQATT and CDR2 is SNEGSKA (reference sequence). The CDR3 runs 15 residues.

The rearrangement links TRBV4-3 to TRBJ2-7; TCRdb reports TRBD1, a call that lacks DNA to check it against. Germline CDR1 is LGHNA and CDR2 is YSLEER. There are 16 residues in the CDR3. The CDR3 here is CASSLDWWQGAYEQYF.

The rearrangement links TRBV27 to TRBJ2-7. Germline CDR1 reads MNHEY; CDR2 reads SMNVEV (reference sequence). The CDR3 has 14 amino acids. CDR3 protein: CASSLASSSYEQYF.

The chain employs TRBV20-1 and TRBJ2-5; the TCRdb call, TRBD1, lacks DNA for checking. CDR1 and CDR2 from the germline V gene are DFQATT and SNEGSKA (reference sequence). The CDR3 has 14 amino acids. The CDR3 reads CSARQGAPEETQYF.

This CDR3 reads CASSYPFQRLNTGELFF. The chain recombines TRBV6-6 with TRBJ2-2; the D gene TCRdb calls, TRBD2, cannot be checked with no DNA. CDR3 length: 17 residues. Germline assignment: CDR1 MNHNY and CDR2 SVGAGI (reference sequence).

The chain's CDR3 is CASSSTREGAWTEAFF. V and J are TRBV7-9 and TRBJ1-1; checking the TCRdb D call of TRBD1 is not possible without DNA. The CDR3 sequence is 16 residues long. From germline, CDR1 is SEHNR and CDR2 FQNEAQ (reference sequence).

The chain has TRBV5-1 and TRBJ2-1; TCRdb calls TRBD1, which cannot be checked without DNA. The germline V gene has CDR1 SGHRS and CDR2 YFSETQ. The CDR3 is made up of 12 amino acids. Here the CDR3 reads CASIGAPGEQFF.

The chain uses TRBV7-9 and TRBJ1-2. Germline V gene data show CDR1 as SEHNR and CDR2 as FQNEAQ (reference sequence). This CDR3 has 14 residues. The CDR3 spells CASSHSTVSDGYTF.